This record looks at one T cell receptor beta chain sequence and its context. The trim removed 3 bases at V and 4 bases at J, leaving 4 bases unmatched. The CDR3 is 15 amino acids. Reverse transcription of 0.5 to 1 ug RNA was performed with random hexamers. TCRdb fed the immunoSEQ multiplex PCR reads into MiXCR, producing one record per CDR3 protein. The table records around 50,000 distinct CDR3 sequences, more than 85% of them present only once. The entry originates in a study of CD8 T cells in Susac syndrome. The sample consisted of CD8+ T cells from PBMCs. This chain uses TRBV12-3 or TRBV12-4 with TRBJ2-1; 9 positions agree with TRBD2. The TCR comes from a human donor in good health. CDR3 region: CASSFHSGSYNEQFF. The DNA for the CDR3 is TGTGCCAGCAGTTTCCATAGCGGGAGTTACAATGAGCAGTTCTTC.